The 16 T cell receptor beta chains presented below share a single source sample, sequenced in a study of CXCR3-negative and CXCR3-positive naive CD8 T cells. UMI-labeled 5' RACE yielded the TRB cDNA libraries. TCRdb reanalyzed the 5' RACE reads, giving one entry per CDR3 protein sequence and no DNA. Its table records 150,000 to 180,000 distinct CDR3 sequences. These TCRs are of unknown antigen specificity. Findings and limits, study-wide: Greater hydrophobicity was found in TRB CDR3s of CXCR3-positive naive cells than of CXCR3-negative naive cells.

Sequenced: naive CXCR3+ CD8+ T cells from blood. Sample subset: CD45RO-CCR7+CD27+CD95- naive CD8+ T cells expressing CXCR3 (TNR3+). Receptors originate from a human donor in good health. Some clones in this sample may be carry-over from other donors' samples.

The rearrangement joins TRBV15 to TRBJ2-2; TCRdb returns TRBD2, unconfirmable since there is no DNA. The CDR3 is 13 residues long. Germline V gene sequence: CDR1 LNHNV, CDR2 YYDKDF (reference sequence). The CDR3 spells CATQAEGIGELFF.

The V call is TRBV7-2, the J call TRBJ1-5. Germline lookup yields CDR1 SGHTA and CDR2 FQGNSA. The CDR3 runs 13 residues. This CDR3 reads CASSLDTNQPQHF.

CDR3 loop: CASSPSAGANYGYTF. V usage is TRBV4-2 and J usage is TRBJ1-2. The germline gives CDR1 LGHNA, CDR2 YNFKEQ. The CDR3 loop spans 15 amino acids.

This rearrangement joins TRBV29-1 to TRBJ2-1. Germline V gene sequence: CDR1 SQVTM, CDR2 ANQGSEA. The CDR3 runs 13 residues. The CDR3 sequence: CSVESGKYNEQFF.

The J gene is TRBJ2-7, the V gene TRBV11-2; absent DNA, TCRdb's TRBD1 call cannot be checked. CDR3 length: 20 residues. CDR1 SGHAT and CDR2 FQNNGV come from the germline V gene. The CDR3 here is CASSLSSGWGAVGTLLEQYF.

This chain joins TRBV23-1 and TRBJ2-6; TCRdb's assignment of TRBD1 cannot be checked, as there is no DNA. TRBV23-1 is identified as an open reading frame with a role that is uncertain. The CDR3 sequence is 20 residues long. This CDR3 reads CASSQFGTRGPLSGANVLTF.

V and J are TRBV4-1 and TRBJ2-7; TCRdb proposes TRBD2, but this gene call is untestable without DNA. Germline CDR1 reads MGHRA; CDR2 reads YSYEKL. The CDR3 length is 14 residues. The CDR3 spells CASSLLSGEDEQYF.

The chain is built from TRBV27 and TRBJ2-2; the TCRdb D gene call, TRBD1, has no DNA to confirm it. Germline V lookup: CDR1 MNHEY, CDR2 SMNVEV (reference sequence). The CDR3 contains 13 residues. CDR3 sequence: CASSFPGNGELFF.

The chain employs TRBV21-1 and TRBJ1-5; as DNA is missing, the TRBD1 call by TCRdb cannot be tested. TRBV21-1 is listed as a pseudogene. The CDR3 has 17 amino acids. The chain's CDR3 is CASSKALQGKECQPQHF.

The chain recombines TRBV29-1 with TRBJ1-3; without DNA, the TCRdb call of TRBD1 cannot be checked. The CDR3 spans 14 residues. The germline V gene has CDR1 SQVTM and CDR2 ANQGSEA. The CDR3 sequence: CSVTGATSGNTIYF.

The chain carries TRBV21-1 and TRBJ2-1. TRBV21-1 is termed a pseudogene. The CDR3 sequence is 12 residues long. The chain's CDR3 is CASSKEADEQFF.

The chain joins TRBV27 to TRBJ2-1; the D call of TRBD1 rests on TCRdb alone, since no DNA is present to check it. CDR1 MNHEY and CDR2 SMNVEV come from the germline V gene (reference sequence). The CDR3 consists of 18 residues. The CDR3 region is CASSLSGGRGLSYNEQFF.

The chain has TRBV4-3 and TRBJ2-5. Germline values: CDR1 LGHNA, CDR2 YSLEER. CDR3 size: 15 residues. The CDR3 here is CASSQAYGDGETQYF.

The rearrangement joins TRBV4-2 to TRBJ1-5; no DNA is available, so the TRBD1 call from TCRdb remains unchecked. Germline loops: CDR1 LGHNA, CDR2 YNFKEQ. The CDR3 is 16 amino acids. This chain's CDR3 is CASSQGRRGWGQPQHF.

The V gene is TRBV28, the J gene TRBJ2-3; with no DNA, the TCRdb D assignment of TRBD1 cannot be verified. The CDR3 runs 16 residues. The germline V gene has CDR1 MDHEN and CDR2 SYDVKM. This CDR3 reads CASSRDDSEITDTQYF.

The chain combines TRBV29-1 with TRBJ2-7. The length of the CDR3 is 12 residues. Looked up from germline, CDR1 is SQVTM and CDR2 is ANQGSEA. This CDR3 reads CSAWVGSYEQYF.